Here is one T cell receptor beta chain with its context. Its matching antigen is unknown. CDR1 GTSNPN and CDR2 SVGIG come from the germline V gene (reference sequence). The V segment lost 0 bases and the J segment 7 bases; nucleotides outside the gene matches: 2. The CDR3 extends over 13 amino acids. This sample stems from a study of T cell responses to AZD1222 COVID-19 vaccine. Study-wide points: Only 5 to 7 AZD1222 recipients tested seropositive at baseline.

Method: immunoSEQ multiplex PCR; TCRdb's copy keeps in-frame clones and lacks some. This table holds some 81,000 clones, 86% found once. This chain uses TRBV30 with TRBJ1-4; TRBD1 aligns across 7 bases. This TCR came from an adult who received the AZD1222 COVID-19 vaccine. Sample: peripheral blood, taken 28 days after the second AZD1222 dose. The CDR3, as DNA: TGTGCCTGGAGTGTTAACAGGGGTGAAAAACTGTTTTTT. Translated, it gives CAWSVNRGEKLFF.